The clone carrying this T cell receptor (beta chain) was observed many times. These data originate in a study of early T cells in non-severe SARS-CoV-2 infection. Germline CDR1 MDHEN, CDR2 SYDVKM. The CDR3 covers 16 residues. Trimming removed 3 bases from V and 5 bases from J; junction bases left unmatched: 10. MiXCR, run by TCRdb on the 5' RACE reads, gives a single entry per CDR3 protein. The sample has tens of thousands of distinct CDR3 sequences, 11% to 15% seen once. The TCR was taken from an adult who was a healthcare worker with PCR-confirmed SARS-CoV-2 infection or an uninfected control (not recorded which). Sequenced input: whole blood. The chain joins TRBV28 to TRBJ2-1; 7 bases agree with TRBD1. The CDR3: CASSFRGKGANNEQFF. The DNA of the CDR3 is TGTGCCAGCAGTTTTAGGGGAAAGGGGGCGAACAATGAGCAGTTCTTC.